Included here is one TCR beta chain sequence, with context. Survey-level TCR beta sequencing used the immunoSEQ assay. Generated by immunoSEQ multiplex PCR, the TCRdb table keeps only in-frame clones and is missing some. The top ten clones hold about 10% of a sample with approximately 53,000 clones, approximately 93% of them seen once. There are 15 residues in the CDR3. Germline values: CDR1 MGHDK, CDR2 SYGVNS. The germline V and J ends were trimmed by 8 bases and 3 bases, with 17 bases remaining between them. V is TRBV25-1 and J is TRBJ1-3; maybe TRBD1 (5 bases). The sequence was obtained from a man between 40 and 49 years old with rheumatoid arthritis. Material for sequencing was PBMCs. The CDR3 spells CASSIGGGGGNTIYF. CDR3 nucleotides: TGTGCCAGCTCCATAGGCGGGGGAGGTGGAAACACCATATATTTT. Variable domain in full (rest from reference TRBV25-1 and TRBJ1-3): EADIYQTPRYLVIGTGKKITLECSQTMGHDKMYWYQQDPGMELHLIHYSYGVNSTEKGDLSSESTVSRIRTEHFPLTLESARPSHTSQYLCASSIGGGGGNTIYFGEGSWLTVV.